This TCR beta chain was sequenced for a study of cytomegalovirus exposure and HLA in healthy donors. Study in general: As released early, the data held about 85 million unique TCRs from HLA-typed donors. Whole-study findings and limits: Follow-up analysis later connected one missense variant in DCLRE1C with trimming of TCR beta V- and J-genes.

As regards this clone: Its antigen is unidentified.

The CDR3 is 16 amino acids. The ends lost 0 bases at V and 6 bases at J; junction bases unmatched: 4. PCR used 60 Vbeta primers and 13 Jbeta primers. The method was immunoSEQ multiplex PCR; TCRdb's version includes in-frame clones alone and lacks a portion of them. The sample consists of under 150,000 clones, roughly 79% of them appearing once. The source is a woman in her forties or fifties in good health and CMV-seronegative. This sequence joins TRBV23-1 and TRBJ2-1, with 11 nucleotides matching TRBD1. TRBV23-1 is noted as an ORF with a role that remains uncertain. The sequenced sample consisted of PBMCs. The CDR3 bases are TGCGCCAGCAGTCAATCATGGGACAGGGGGTCCAATGAGCAGTTCTTC. As protein: CASSQSWDRGSNEQFF.